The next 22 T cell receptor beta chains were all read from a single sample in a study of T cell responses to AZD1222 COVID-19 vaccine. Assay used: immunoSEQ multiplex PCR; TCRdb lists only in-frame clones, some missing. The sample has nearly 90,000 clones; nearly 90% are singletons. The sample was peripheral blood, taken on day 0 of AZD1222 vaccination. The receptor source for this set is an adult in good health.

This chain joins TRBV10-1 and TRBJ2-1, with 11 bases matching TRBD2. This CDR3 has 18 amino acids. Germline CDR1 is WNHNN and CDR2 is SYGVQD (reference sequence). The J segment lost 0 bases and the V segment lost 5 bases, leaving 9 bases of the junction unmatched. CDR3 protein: CASSPGTSGKSSYNEQFF. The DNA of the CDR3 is TGCGCCAGCAGTCCCGGGACTAGCGGCAAGAGCTCCTACAATGAGCAGTTCTTC.

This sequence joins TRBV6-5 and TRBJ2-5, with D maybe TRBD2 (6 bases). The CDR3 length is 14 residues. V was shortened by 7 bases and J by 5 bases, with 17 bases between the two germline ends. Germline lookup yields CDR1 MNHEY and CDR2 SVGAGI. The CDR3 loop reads CASKRTTTRETQYF. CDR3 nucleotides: TGTGCCAGCAAACGGACTACTACCAGGGAGACCCAGTACTTC.

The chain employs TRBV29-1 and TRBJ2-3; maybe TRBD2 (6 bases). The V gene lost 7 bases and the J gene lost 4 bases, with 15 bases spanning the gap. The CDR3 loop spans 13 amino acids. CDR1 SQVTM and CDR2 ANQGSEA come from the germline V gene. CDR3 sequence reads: CSAGGRGADTQYF. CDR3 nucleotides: TGCAGCGCCGGGGGACGGGGTGCAGATACGCAGTATTTT.

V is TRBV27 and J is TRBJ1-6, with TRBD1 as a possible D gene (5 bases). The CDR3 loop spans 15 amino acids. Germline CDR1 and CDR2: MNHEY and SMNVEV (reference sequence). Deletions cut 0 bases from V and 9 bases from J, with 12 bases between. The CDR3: CASSLSRDASSPLHF. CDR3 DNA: TGTGCCAGCAGTTTATCCCGGGACGCTTCTTCACCCCTCCACTTT.

CDR3 protein: CASSQDIGTSTGELFF. CDR3 nucleotides: TGTGCCAGCAGCCAAGATATTGGGACTAGCACCGGGGAGCTGTTTTTT. The V and J genes are TRBV14 and TRBJ2-2, with 8 bases lining up with TRBD2. Losses at the gene ends were 0 bases for V and 4 bases for J; bases not matched to a gene: 4. Germline lookup yields CDR1 SGHDN and CDR2 FVKESK. The CDR3 is made up of 16 amino acids.

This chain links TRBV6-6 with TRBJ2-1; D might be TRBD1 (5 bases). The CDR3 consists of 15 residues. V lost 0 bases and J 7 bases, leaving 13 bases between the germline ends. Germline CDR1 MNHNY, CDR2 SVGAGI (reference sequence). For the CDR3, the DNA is TGTGCCAGCAGTTACTCGCTGGAAGGGGTGAATGAGCAGTTCTTC. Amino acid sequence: CASSYSLEGVNEQFF.

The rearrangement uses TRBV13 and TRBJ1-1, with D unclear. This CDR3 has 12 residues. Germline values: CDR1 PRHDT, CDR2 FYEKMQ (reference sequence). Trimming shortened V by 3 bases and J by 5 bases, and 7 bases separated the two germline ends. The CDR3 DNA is TGTGCCAGCAGCTTGGGCGATACTGAAGCTTTCTTT. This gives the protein CASSLGDTEAFF.

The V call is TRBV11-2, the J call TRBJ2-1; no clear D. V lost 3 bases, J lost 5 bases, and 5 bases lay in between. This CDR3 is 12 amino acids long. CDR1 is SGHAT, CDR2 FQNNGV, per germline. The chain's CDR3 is CASSFGNNEQFF. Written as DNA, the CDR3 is TGTGCCAGCAGCTTTGGAAACAATGAGCAGTTCTTC.

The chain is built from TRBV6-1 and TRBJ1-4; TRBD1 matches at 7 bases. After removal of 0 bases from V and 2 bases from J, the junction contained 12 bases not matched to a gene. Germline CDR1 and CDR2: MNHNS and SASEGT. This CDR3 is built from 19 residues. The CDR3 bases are TGTGCCAGCAGTGAAGCGCTTCATGGGACAGTCTCGACTAATGAAAAACTGTTTTTT. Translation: CASSEALHGTVSTNEKLFF.

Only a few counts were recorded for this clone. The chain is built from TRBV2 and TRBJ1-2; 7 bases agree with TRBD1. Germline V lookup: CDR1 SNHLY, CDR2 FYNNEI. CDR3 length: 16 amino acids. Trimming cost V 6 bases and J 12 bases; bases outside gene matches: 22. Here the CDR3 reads CASRRRGGSTGFYNTF. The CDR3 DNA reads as TGTGCCAGCAGGAGAAGAGGGGGCTCGACGGGATTTTACAACACCTTC.

Here the CDR3 reads CATSSQNPGQYYEKLFF. The CDR3 DNA is TGTGCCACCAGCAGTCAAAACCCGGGACAGTATTATGAAAAACTGTTTTTT. The rearrangement joins TRBV15 to TRBJ1-4, with TRBD1 matching 7 bases. This CDR3 comprises 17 residues. V was pared by 3 bases and J by 6 bases, with 13 bases of the junction left unmatched. CDR1 LNHNV and CDR2 YYDKDF come from the germline V gene (reference sequence).

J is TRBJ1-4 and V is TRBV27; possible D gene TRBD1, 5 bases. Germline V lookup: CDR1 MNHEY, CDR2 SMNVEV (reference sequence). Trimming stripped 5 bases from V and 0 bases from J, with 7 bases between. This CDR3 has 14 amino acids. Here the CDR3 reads CASSGTATNEKLFF. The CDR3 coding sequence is TGTGCCAGCAGTGGGACGGCAACTAATGAAAAACTGTTTTTT.

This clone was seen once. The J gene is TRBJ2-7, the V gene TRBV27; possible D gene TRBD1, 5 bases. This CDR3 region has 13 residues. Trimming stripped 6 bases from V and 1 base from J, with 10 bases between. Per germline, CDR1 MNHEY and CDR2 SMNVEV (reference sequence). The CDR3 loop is CASRSPGSYEQYF. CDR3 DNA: TGTGCCAGCAGATCACCAGGGTCCTACGAGCAGTACTTC.

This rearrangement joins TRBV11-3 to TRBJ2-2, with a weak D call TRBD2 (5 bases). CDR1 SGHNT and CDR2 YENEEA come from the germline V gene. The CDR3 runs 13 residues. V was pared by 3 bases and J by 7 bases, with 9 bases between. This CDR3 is CASSFSGIGELFF. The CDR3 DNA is TGTGCCAGCAGCTTTTCCGGGATCGGGGAGCTGTTTTTT. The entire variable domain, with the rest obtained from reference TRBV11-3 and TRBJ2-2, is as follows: EAGVVQSPRYKIIEKKQPVAFWCNPISGHNTLYWYLQNLGQGPELLIRYENEEAVDDSQLPKDRFSAERLKGVDSTLKIQPAELGDSAVYLCASSFSGIGELFFGEGSRLTVL.

Here the CDR3 reads CASSDGASGSGTDTQYF. The CDR3 DNA is TGTGCCAGCAGTGACGGGGCTAGCGGGAGCGGGACAGATACGCAGTATTTT. V gene TRBV6-4 combines with J gene TRBJ2-3; 10 nucleotides agree with TRBD2. V lost 2 bases, J lost 3 bases, and 8 bases stayed unmatched. Germline values: CDR1 MRHNA, CDR2 SNTAGT. This CDR3 has 17 amino acids.

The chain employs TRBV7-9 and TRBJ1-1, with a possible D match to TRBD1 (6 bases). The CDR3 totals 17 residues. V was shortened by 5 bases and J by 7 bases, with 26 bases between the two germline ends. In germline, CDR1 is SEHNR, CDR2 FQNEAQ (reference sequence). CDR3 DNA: TGTGCCAGCAGCCAGACGGGGGGCACCATGTCCGGAGGTGAAGCTTTCTTT. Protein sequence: CASSQTGGTMSGGEAFF.

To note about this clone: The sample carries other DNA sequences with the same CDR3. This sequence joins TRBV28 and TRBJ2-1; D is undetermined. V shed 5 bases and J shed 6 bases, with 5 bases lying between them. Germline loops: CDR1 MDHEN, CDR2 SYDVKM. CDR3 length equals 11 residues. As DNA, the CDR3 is TGTGCCAGCAGTCCCAGCAATGAGCAGTTCTTC. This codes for CASSPSNEQFF.

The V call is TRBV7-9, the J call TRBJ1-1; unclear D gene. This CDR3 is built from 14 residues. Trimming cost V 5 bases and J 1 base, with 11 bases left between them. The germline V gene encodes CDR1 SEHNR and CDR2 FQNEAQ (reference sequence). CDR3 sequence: CASSSRAPNTEAFF. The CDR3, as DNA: TGTGCCAGCAGCAGCCGGGCCCCGAACACTGAAGCTTTCTTT.

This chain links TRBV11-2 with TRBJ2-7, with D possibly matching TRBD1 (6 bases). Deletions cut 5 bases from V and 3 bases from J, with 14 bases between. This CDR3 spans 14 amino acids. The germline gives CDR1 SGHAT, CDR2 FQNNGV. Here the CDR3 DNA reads TGTGCCAGCAGCCCGACGACAGGAGGCTACGAGCAGTACTTC. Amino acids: CASSPTTGGYEQYF.

The CDR3 region is CASSQIQTRGNTEAFF. The CDR3 bases are TGCGCCAGCAGCCAGATCCAGACACGGGGGAACACTGAAGCTTTCTTT. The V gene is TRBV4-1, the J gene TRBJ1-1, with no clear D. This CDR3 is built from 16 residues. CDR1 and CDR2 from the germline V gene are MGHRA and YSYEKL. Trimming removed 3 bases at V and 1 base at J, with 15 bases between.

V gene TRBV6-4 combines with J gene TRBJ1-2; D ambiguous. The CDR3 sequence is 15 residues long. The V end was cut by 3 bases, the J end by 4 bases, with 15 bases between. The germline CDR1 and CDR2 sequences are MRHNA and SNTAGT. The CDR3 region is CASSESGAPGYGYTF. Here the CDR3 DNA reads TGTGCCAGCAGTGAATCGGGAGCACCAGGCTATGGCTACACCTTC.

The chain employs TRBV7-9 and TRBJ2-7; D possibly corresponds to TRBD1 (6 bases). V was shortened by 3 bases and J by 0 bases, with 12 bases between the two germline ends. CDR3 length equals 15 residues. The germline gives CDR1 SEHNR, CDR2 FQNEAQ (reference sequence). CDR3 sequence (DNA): TGTGCCAGCAGCTTTCGACAGGATAGCTCCTACGAGCAGTACTTC. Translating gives CASSFRQDSSYEQYF. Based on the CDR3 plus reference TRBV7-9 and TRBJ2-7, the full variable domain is DTGVSQNPRHKITKRGQNVTFRCDPISEHNRLYWYRQTLGQGPEFLTYFQNEAQLEKSRLLSDRFSAERPKGSFSTLEIQRTEQGDSAMYLCASSFRQDSSYEQYFGPGTRLTVT.